A single sample gave rise to the 25 T cell receptor beta chains below, sequenced in a study of shared clonotypes between healthy human individuals. Only in-frame clones appear in the TCRdb table, and some are missing; sequencing was by immunoSEQ multiplex PCR. The table records 2 million to 2.5 million clones, approximately 96% of them present only once. Sequenced input: naive CD4+ T cells sorted from blood. Stated subset: CD45RA+ positively selected. These receptors came from a man between 18 and 35 years old in good health.

The chain joins TRBV6-5 to TRBJ2-1, with D unresolved. The CDR3 length is 11 residues. Trimming took off 7 bases at V and 9 bases at J, with 10 bases between the two ends. Per germline, CDR1 MNHEY and CDR2 SVGAGI. In DNA form, the CDR3 reads TGTGCCAGCACTAAAGGTTCTGAGCAGTTCTTC. Translating it yields CASTKGSEQFF.

The chain combines TRBV14 with TRBJ2-7, with TRBD1 identical over 9 bases. After removal of 4 bases from V and 5 bases from J, the junction contained 9 bases not matched to a gene. Germline lookup yields CDR1 SGHDN and CDR2 FVKESK. This CDR3 contains 15 residues. The CDR3 DNA follows: TGTGCCAGCAGCCCTAACGGGACAGGGCTTCACGAGCAGTACTTC. Translating gives CASSPNGTGLHEQYF.

The J gene is TRBJ2-3, the V gene TRBV2, with TRBD2 matching 8 bases. CDR1 is SNHLY, CDR2 FYNNEI, per germline. V shed 1 base, J shed 9 bases, and the junction held 6 bases outside the gene matches. The CDR3 spans 14 residues. CDR3 amino acids: CASSEEAGVNTQYF. CDR3 nucleotide sequence: TGTGCCAGCAGTGAAGAAGCGGGAGTGAACACGCAGTATTTT. The whole variable domain, remainder taken from reference TRBV2 and TRBJ2-3, is EPEVTQTPSHQVTQMGQEVILRCVPISNHLYFYWYRQILGQKVEFLVSFYNNEISEKSEIFDDQFSVERPDGSNFTLKIRSTKLEDSAMYFCASSEEAGVNTQYFGPGTRLTVL.

The chain joins TRBV2 to TRBJ2-2, with a tentative D call TRBD2 (7 bases). V was cut by 8 bases and J by 6 bases, with 16 bases left in between. CDR3 length: 14 residues. Germline V gives CDR1 SNHLY, CDR2 FYNNEI. DNA of the CDR3: TGTGCCAGCTTTGGGGGGGCTAGCGCCGGGGAGCTGTTTTTT. It encodes CASFGGASAGELFF. The full variable domain, with the rest looked up from reference TRBV2 and TRBJ2-2, is EPEVTQTPSHQVTQMGQEVILRCVPISNHLYFYWYRQILGQKVEFLVSFYNNEISEKSEIFDDQFSVERPDGSNFTLKIRSTKLEDSAMYFCASFGGASAGELFFGEGSRLTVL.

The chain has TRBV18 and TRBJ2-3; D unclear. CDR3 length: 13 amino acids. Trimming removed 5 bases from V and 0 bases from J, with 6 bases in between. Germline V gives CDR1 KGHSH, CDR2 LQKENI. The CDR3 sequence: CASSFASTDTQYF. As DNA, the CDR3 is TGTGCCAGCTCATTTGCTAGCACAGATACGCAGTATTTT.

Worth noting for this clone: Other DNA sequences from this sample encode an identical CDR3 as well. The chain recombines TRBV30 with TRBJ1-5; D gene unclear. From germline, CDR1 is GTSNPN and CDR2 SVGIG (reference sequence). The length of the CDR3 is 12 residues. The V gene lost 1 base and the J gene lost 4 bases, with 5 bases spanning the gap. CDR3 loop: CAWSGSNQPQHF. The CDR3 DNA reads TGTGCCTGGAGTGGGAGTAATCAGCCCCAGCATTTT.

This chain uses TRBV19 with TRBJ2-3; maybe TRBD2 (6 bases). Trimming removed 7 bases at V and 3 bases at J, with 11 bases between. This CDR3 has 13 residues. CDR1 is LNHDA, CDR2 SQIVND, per germline (reference sequence). In DNA, the CDR3 is TGTGCCAGTACAGAGGGGAGGACAGATACGCAGTATTTT. This gives the protein CASTEGRTDTQYF.

This clone has a single count. The chain couples TRBV5-1 to TRBJ1-5; D call uncertain. The CDR3 length is 16 residues. Germline V CDR1 and CDR2: SGHRS, YFSETQ. Trimming pared 0 bases from V and 2 bases from J, leaving 12 bases between. CDR3 DNA: TGCGCCAGCAGCTTGGGCGGGGTTGAAGGCAATCAGCCCCAGCATTTT. Protein product: CASSLGGVEGNQPQHF.

The rearrangement links TRBV6-6 to TRBJ1-3; no definite D call. The CDR3 runs 13 residues. V was trimmed by 5 bases and J by 2 bases, leaving 7 bases between them. Germline-derived CDR1 and CDR2 are MNHNY and SVGAGI (reference sequence). In nucleotides, the CDR3 is TGTGCCAGCAGTCGGGTCCCTGGAAACACCATATATTTT. It specifies CASSRVPGNTIYF.

The V gene is TRBV7-2, the J gene TRBJ2-7, with D possibly matching TRBD1 (6 bases). Germline CDR1 is SGHTA and CDR2 is FQGNSA. The CDR3 is 14 amino acids. Trimming stripped 4 bases from V and 3 bases from J, with 13 bases between. This CDR3 reads CASSSVQGSYEQYF. The CDR3 DNA follows: TGTGCCAGCAGCTCAGTTCAGGGGAGCTACGAGCAGTACTTC.

Here the CDR3 reads CASSLKIGDYEQYF. The CDR3 bases are TGTGCCAGTAGTCTGAAAATTGGGGACTACGAGCAGTACTTC. This chain connects TRBV19 to TRBJ2-7; D remains ambiguous. Trimming left V 5 bases short and J 3 bases short, with 14 bases between. This CDR3 contains 14 residues. Per germline, CDR1 LNHDA and CDR2 SQIVND (reference sequence). Full variable domain (missing parts from reference TRBV19 and TRBJ2-7): DGGITQSPKYLFRKEGQNVTLSCEQNLNHDAMYWYRQDPGQGLRLIYYSQIVNDFQKGDIAEGYSVSREKKESFPLTVTSAQKNPTAFYLCASSLKIGDYEQYFGPGTRLTVT.

The CDR3 DNA reads TGTGCCAGCAGCTTCACAGGGCTGAACACTGAAGCTTTCTTT. Translation gives CASSFTGLNTEAFF. This sequence joins TRBV5-4 and TRBJ1-1, with D possibly matching TRBD1 (6 bases). V shed 2 bases and J shed 0 bases, with 8 bases lying between them. The CDR3 runs 14 residues. Germline-derived CDR1 and CDR2 are SGHNT and YYREEE (reference sequence).

The chain has TRBV28 and TRBJ1-1; perhaps TRBD1 as D (5 bases). Trimming stripped 5 bases from V and 11 bases from J, with 18 bases between. CDR1 and CDR2 (germline): MDHEN, SYDVKM. This CDR3 contains 13 residues. CDR3 DNA sequence: TGTGCCAGCAGTCTTCAGACAGCTGGGGGGGCTTTCTTT. Translation: CASSLQTAGGAFF.

CDR3 protein: CASSPEAGNPGELFF. The CDR3 DNA is TGTGCCAGCAGCCCCGAGGCAGGGAATCCCGGGGAGCTGTTTTTT. V is TRBV2 and J is TRBJ2-2; TRBD1 might be the D (5 bases). This CDR3 has 15 residues. Germline V gene sequence: CDR1 SNHLY, CDR2 FYNNEI. V was pared by 6 bases and J by 6 bases, with 17 bases between.

V usage is TRBV5-6 and J usage is TRBJ1-1, with TRBD1 matching 7 bases. The CDR3 consists of 15 residues. CDR1 is SGHDT, CDR2 YYEEEE, per germline. The V gene end was trimmed by 3 bases and the J gene end by 4 bases; junction bases not matched to a gene: 9. The DNA of the CDR3 is TGTGCCAGCAGCTACATAGGGGGCGCGGGCACTGAAGCTTTCTTT. Translated: CASSYIGGAGTEAFF.

V is TRBV6-1 and J is TRBJ2-3; the D is unclear. Germline CDR1 and CDR2: MNHNS and SASEGT. The CDR3 length is 13 residues. The V end lost 3 bases, the J end lost 5 bases, and 9 bases lay between the germline ends. The CDR3 DNA reads as TGTGCCAGCAGTGAGAGCTGGAAAGATACGCAGTATTTT. This sequence encodes CASSESWKDTQYF.

Worth noting for this clone: The sample contains more than one DNA sequence encoding this CDR3. The chain uses TRBV20-1 and TRBJ2-1; D is ambiguous. The germline V gene encodes CDR1 DFQATT and CDR2 SNEGSKA (reference sequence). This CDR3 contains 11 residues. The germline V and J ends were trimmed by 6 bases and 4 bases, with 7 bases remaining between them. The CDR3 loop is CSAQGYNEQFF. In nucleotides, the CDR3 is TGCAGTGCGCAAGGGTACAATGAGCAGTTCTTC.

The V and J genes are TRBV27 and TRBJ2-2; TRBD2 matches 11 bases. The V gene's germline CDR1 is MNHEY and CDR2 SMNVEV (reference sequence). Losses at the gene ends were 6 bases for V and 5 bases for J; bases not matched to a gene: 5. CDR3 length: 15 amino acids. This chain's CDR3 is CASSLAGGLTGELFF. The CDR3 DNA reads TGTGCCAGCAGCCTAGCGGGAGGTCTTACCGGGGAGCTGTTTTTT.

This clone was seen a handful of times. Other DNA sequences within the sample encode an identical CDR3. This chain links TRBV6-6 with TRBJ2-7; D is undetermined. Germline V gene lookup returns CDR1 MNHNY and CDR2 SVGAGI (reference sequence). V lost 6 bases and J 0 bases, leaving 3 bases between the germline ends. This CDR3 is built from 11 residues. CDR3 nucleotide sequence: TGTGCCAGCAGCCACTCCTACGAGCAGTACTTC. Amino acid sequence: CASSHSYEQYF.

Worth noting for this clone: The sample carries other DNA sequences with the same CDR3. The chain joins TRBV7-3 to TRBJ2-3; possibly TRBD2 for D (6 bases). Germline lookup yields CDR1 SGHTA and CDR2 FQGTGA. The length of the CDR3 is 14 residues. Deletions cut 4 bases from V and 0 bases from J, with 8 bases between. In DNA form, the CDR3 reads TGTGCCAGCAGCTCGGGACTGAGCACAGATACGCAGTATTTT. It translates to CASSSGLSTDTQYF.

The chain employs TRBV6-5 and TRBJ2-1; TRBD1 matches 10 bases. J was trimmed by 8 bases and V by 2 bases; bases with no gene match: 9. The CDR3 loop spans 16 amino acids. Germline assignment: CDR1 MNHEY and CDR2 SVGAGI. CDR3 in DNA: TGTGCCAGCAGTTACGCTACGGGACAGGGGAAGGATGAGCAGTTCTTC. Its translation is CASSYATGQGKDEQFF.

This sequence joins TRBV6-1 and TRBJ1-5; no clear D. Germline lookup yields CDR1 MNHNS and CDR2 SASEGT. Trimming took 10 bases from V and 0 from J, leaving 13 bases between them. The CDR3 runs to 14 residues. The CDR3 sequence: CATKMGLSNQPQHF. DNA for the CDR3: TGTGCCACGAAGATGGGCCTTAGCAATCAGCCCCAGCATTTT.

The chain employs TRBV6-1 and TRBJ2-2, with D unresolved. Germline lookup yields CDR1 MNHNS and CDR2 SASEGT. V shed 5 bases and J shed 5 bases, with 12 bases lying between them. This CDR3 spans 14 amino acids. DNA of the CDR3: TGTGCCAGCAGTTGGAACGAACCTACCGGGGAGCTGTTTTTT. Translated, it gives CASSWNEPTGELFF.

The chain is built from TRBV4-1 and TRBJ2-2; TRBD1 is a possible D gene (6 bases). Germline CDR1 reads MGHRA; CDR2 reads YSYEKL. V lost 4 bases and J lost 10, with 28 bases in between. The length of the CDR3 is 18 residues. The CDR3 nucleotides read TGCGCCAGCAGCCCCCTAACAGGGAAGGTGGACTTCGTGGCGGAGCTGTTTTTT. Protein: CASSPLTGKVDFVAELFF.

The rearrangement joins TRBV28 to TRBJ1-2; no reliable D call. The CDR3 covers 11 residues. V lost 10 bases to trimming and J lost 7 bases, with 13 bases between them. Germline V gene data show CDR1 as MDHEN and CDR2 as SYDVKM. This CDR3 is CATHRGVGYTF. CDR3 bases: TGTGCCACCCACCGTGGGGTTGGCTACACCTTC.